This T cell receptor (beta chain) emerged from a study of blood T cell repertoires in COVID-19. The study recruited people aged about 18 to 95 years across around 23 US areas. Cohort allocation depended upon clinical history that participants reported. In the study's own analysis: Reference gene primer amplification gave estimated nucleated cell counts. Some clones are missing from TCRdb's copy, which holds only in-frame ones; the method was immunoSEQ multiplex PCR. The DNA gave D and trimming, while V, J and clone size come from that table. The data contain about 190,000 clones, 65% to 80% of them seen just once; the ten biggest clones take up about a sixth. Sequenced input: PBMCs or T cells enriched from blood (not recorded which). The clonotype comes from a woman aged 45 to 65 with acute COVID-19.

Here the CDR3 DNA reads TGTGCCAGCAGTCCCCCGGCGGGCAATCAGCCCCAGCATTTT. Translating gives CASSPPAGNQPQHF. The chain is built from TRBV28 and TRBJ1-5; D uncertain. The CDR3 covers 14 residues. Trimming took off 5 bases at V and 2 bases at J, with 10 bases between the two ends. Germline-derived CDR1 and CDR2 are MDHEN and SYDVKM.